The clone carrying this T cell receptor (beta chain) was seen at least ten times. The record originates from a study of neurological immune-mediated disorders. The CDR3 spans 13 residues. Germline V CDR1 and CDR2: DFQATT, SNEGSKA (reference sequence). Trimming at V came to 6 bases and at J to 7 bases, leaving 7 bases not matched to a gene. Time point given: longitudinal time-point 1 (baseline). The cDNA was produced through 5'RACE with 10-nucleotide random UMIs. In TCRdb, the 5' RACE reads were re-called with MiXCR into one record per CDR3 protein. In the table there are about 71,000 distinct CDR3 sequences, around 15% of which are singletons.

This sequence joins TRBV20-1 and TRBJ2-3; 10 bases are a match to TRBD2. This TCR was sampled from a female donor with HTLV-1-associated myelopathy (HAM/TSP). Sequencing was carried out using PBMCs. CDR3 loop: CSAGSGGAHTQYF. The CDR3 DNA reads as TGCAGTGCAGGCAGCGGGGGGGCTCATACGCAGTATTTT.